The clone carrying this TCR beta chain has at least ten counts. Its antigen is not known. From the 5' RACE reads, TCRdb called clonotypes with MiXCR, one entry per CDR3 protein. The sample comprises around 42,000 distinct CDR3 sequences, roughly 2.5% of which are singletons, and approximately 4.2% rests with the top ten. The CDR3 contains 19 residues. Germline assignment: CDR1 SGDLS and CDR2 YYNGEE. Trimming removed 3 bases from V and 9 bases from J; junction bases left unmatched: 19. This sample was taken from a study of CD8 T cells in ankylosing spondylitis. Study results and caveats: Disease-linked clones displayed a CD8+ phenotype and appeared relatively rarely in peripheral blood. Apparently characteristic of ankylosing spondylitis blood was a TCR beta motif (eight highly homologous variants).

The rearrangement joins TRBV9 to TRBJ2-1; 12 nucleotides line up with TRBD2. Sequences were obtained from blood, either unsorted or a sorted T cell fraction (not recorded which). The receptor was isolated from a male donor with ankylosing spondylitis or in good health (not recorded which). Written as DNA, the CDR3 is TGTGCCAGCAGCGAATACAGGGAGATTCTAGCGGGAGGGCAGAGTGAGCAGTTCTTC. This translates into CASSEYREILAGGQSEQFF.